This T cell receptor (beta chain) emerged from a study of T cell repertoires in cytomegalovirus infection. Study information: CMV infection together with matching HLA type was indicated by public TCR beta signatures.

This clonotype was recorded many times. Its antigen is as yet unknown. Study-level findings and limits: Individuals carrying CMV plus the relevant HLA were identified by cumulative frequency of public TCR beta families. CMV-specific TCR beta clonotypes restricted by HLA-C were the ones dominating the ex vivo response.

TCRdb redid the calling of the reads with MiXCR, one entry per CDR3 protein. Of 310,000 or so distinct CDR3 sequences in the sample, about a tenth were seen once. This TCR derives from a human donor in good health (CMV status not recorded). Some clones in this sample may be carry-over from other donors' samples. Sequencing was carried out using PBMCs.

The CDR3 reads CASSSPGAQLGGYTF. The CDR3 nucleotides are TGTGCCAGCAGTTCACCTGGGGCCCAATTAGGGGGCTACACCTTC. The V and J genes are TRBV6-1 and TRBJ1-2; a possible D gene is TRBD1 (5 bases). The V gene's germline CDR1 is MNHNS and CDR2 SASEGT. This CDR3 has 15 amino acids. The germline V and J ends were trimmed by 5 bases and 8 bases, with 21 bases remaining between them.